A single sample gave rise to the 10 T cell receptor beta chains below, sequenced in a study of blood T cells in healthy people across ages. The authors ran a second PCR of 7 to 11 cycles using a sample-barcoded 5' primer and a J-beta primer mix. One entry per CDR3 protein results from TCRdb running MiXCR on the 5' RACE reads. This table has 1,100,000 or so distinct CDR3 sequences, 40% to 45% appearing once. What was sequenced was blood. Receptors originate from a woman aged 55 to 70 in good health.

Only a few counts were recorded for this clonotype. The chain combines TRBV29-1 with TRBJ2-1; TRBD1 aligns across 7 bases. This CDR3 has 13 amino acids. CDR1 and CDR2 from the germline V gene are SQVTM and ANQGSEA. With 7 bases clipped from V and 9 bases from J, the junction kept 12 bases outside the gene matches. The DNA of the CDR3 is TGCAGCGCCGGCCCTATACAGGGGAGTGAGCAGTTCTTC. It encodes CSAGPIQGSEQFF.

This clonotype occurred a few times. The V call is TRBV19, the J call TRBJ1-5, with 7 bases lining up with TRBD1. The CDR3 loop spans 17 amino acids. Trimming took 2 bases from V and 0 from J; bases not matched to a gene: 7. Looked up from germline, CDR1 is LNHDA and CDR2 is SQIVND (reference sequence). The CDR3 loop is CASSIPGGENSNQPQHF. As DNA, the CDR3 is TGTGCCAGTAGTATACCAGGGGGAGAAAATAGCAATCAGCCCCAGCATTTT.

This clonotype was seen just once. The chain carries TRBV2 and TRBJ2-7, with D perhaps matching TRBD2 (7 bases). The CDR3 contains 15 residues. The V end lost 6 bases, the J end lost 3 bases, and 18 bases lay between the germline ends. Germline values: CDR1 SNHLY, CDR2 FYNNEI. The CDR3 bases are TGTGCCAGCAGCGGAGTAGGGGGGAGGGTCTACGAGCAGTACTTC. This encodes CASSGVGGRVYEQYF.

The J gene is TRBJ2-5, the V gene TRBV5-1; 9 bases fit TRBD1. V lost 2 bases and J lost 11; bases outside the gene matches: 13. This CDR3 region has 15 residues. In germline, CDR1 is SGHRS, CDR2 YFSETQ. The DNA for the CDR3 is TGCGCCAGCAGCTTTACAGGGGGCCCCTACAATGAGCAGTACTTC. Residues: CASSFTGGPYNEQYF. The full variable domain, completed using reference TRBV5-1 and TRBJ2-5, is KAGVTQTPRYLIKTRGQQVTLSCSPISGHRSVSWYQQTPGQGLQFLFEYFSETQRNKGNFPGRFSGRQFSNSRSEMNVSTLELGDSALYLCASSFTGGPYNEQYFGPGTRLLVL.

The chain uses TRBV20-1 and TRBJ2-7, with a tentative D call TRBD2 (5 bases). V lost 2 bases and J 7 bases, leaving 15 bases between the germline ends. Germline assignment: CDR1 DFQATT and CDR2 SNEGSKA (reference sequence). This CDR3 has 13 amino acids. CDR3 coding DNA: TGCAGTGCTAGATCGGGATCCTCCGGGGAGCAGTACTTC. Encoded protein: CSARSGSSGEQYF.

In DNA form, the CDR3 reads TGCAGCGTTGAAGATGGCGGCCCCTATGGCTACACCTTC. This gives the protein CSVEDGGPYGYTF. The gene calls are TRBV29-1 and TRBJ1-2, with D unclear. Per the germline V gene, CDR1 is SQVTM and CDR2 is ANQGSEA. The CDR3 length is 13 residues. Trimming left V 0 bases short and J 4 bases short, with 9 bases between. Complete variable domain (other parts from reference TRBV29-1 and TRBJ1-2): SAVISQKPSRDICQRGTSLTIQCQVDSQVTMMFWYRQQPGQSLTLIATANQGSEATYESGFVIDKFPISRPNLTFSTLTVSNMSPEDSSIYLCSVEDGGPYGYTFGSGTRLTVV.

This clonotype has a handful of counts. The chain carries TRBV20-1 and TRBJ2-5, with 10 nucleotides matching TRBD1. The germline V gene encodes CDR1 DFQATT and CDR2 SNEGSKA (reference sequence). The CDR3 spans 17 residues. The J segment lost 5 bases and the V segment lost 4 bases, leaving 16 bases of the junction unmatched. For the CDR3, the DNA is TGCAGTGCTATTATTAGACAGGGGGCCCCCCTTACGGAGACCCAGTACTTC. Translated: CSAIIRQGAPLTETQYF.

The genes are TRBV29-1 and TRBJ2-1, with D uncertain. This CDR3 has 12 residues. Trimming removed 3 bases from V and 7 bases from J, with 10 bases in between. CDR1 and CDR2 (germline): SQVTM, ANQGSEA. The CDR3 loop is CSVDKLLNEQFF. CDR3 DNA sequence: TGCAGCGTTGATAAGCTACTAAATGAGCAGTTCTTC.

This clonotype has just a few counts. The chain couples TRBV7-8 to TRBJ2-1, with TRBD1 as a possible D gene (6 bases). Looked up from germline, CDR1 is SGHVS and CDR2 is FQNEAQ. V lost 5 bases and J lost 6, with 17 bases in between. This CDR3 has 15 amino acids. CDR3 region: CASSTLVAGANEQFF. The CDR3 DNA follows: TGTGCCAGCAGCACCCTCGTCGCAGGGGCCAATGAGCAGTTCTTC.

The V and J genes are TRBV10-3 and TRBJ2-7; D is undetermined. Per germline, CDR1 ENHRY and CDR2 SYGVKD. Trimming took off 3 bases at V and 3 bases at J, with 3 bases between the two ends. The CDR3 covers 11 residues. In nucleotides, the CDR3 is TGTGCCATCAGTGATCACTACGAGCAGTACTTC. Its translation: CAISDHYEQYF.